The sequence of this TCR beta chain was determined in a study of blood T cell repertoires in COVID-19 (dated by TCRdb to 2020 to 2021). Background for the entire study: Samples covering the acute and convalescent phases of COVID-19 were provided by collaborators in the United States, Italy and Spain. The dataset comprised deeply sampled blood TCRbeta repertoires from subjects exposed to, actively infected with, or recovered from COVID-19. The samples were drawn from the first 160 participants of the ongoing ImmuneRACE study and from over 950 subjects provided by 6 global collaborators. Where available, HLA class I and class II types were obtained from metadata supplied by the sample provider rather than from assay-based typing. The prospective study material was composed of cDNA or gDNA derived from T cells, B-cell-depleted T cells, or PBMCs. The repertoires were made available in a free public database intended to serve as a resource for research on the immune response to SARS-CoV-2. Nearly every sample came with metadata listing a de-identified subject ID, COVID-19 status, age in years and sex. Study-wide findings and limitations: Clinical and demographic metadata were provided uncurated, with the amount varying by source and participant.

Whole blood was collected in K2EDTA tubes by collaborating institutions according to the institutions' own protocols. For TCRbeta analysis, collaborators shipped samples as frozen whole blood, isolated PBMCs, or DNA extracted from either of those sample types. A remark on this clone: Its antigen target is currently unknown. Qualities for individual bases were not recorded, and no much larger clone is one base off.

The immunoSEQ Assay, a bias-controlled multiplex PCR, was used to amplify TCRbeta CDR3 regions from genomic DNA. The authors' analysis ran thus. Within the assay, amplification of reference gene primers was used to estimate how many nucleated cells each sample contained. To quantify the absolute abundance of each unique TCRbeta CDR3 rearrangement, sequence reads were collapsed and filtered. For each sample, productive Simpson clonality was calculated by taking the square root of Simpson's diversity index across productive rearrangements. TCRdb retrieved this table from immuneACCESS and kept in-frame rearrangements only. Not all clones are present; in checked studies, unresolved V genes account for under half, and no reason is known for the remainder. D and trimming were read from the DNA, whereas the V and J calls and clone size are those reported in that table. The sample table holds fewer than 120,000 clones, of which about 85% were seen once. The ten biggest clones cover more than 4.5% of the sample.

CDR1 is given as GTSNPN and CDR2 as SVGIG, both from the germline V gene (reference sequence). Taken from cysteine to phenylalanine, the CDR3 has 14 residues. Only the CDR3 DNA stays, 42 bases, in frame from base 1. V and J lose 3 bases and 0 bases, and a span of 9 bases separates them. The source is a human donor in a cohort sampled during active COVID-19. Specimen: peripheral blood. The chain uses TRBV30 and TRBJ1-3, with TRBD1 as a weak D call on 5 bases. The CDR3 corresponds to CAWRPGGSGNTIYF. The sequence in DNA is TGTGCCTGGAGGCCGGGGGGCTCTGGAAACACCATATATTTT.